The clone carrying this TCR beta chain has only one observation. Its target is not known. Trimming removed 0 bases from V and 5 bases from J; junction bases left unmatched: 9. The germline V gene has CDR1 SGHTA and CDR2 FQGNSA. This CDR3 spans 18 amino acids. This sample is part of a study of shared clonotypes between healthy human individuals. About the research overall: CD4 naive and memory got three plates each, CD8 naive two, CD8 memory one.

Regarding the study as a whole: How much donors shared clonotypes was expected to be affected by sequencing depth.

Sequencing used immunoSEQ multiplex PCR; TCRdb keeps in-frame clones, though not all of them. This sample has about 2.5 million clones; 85% to 95% occur once, and the top ten carry 0.37%. The sequencing sample was made of naive CD4+ T cells from PBMCs. The subset is: CD45RA+ positively selected. This chain links TRBV7-2 with TRBJ2-1, with 11 bases identical to TRBD2. The origin of this receptor is a man between 18 and 29 years old in good health. Some clones in this sample may be carry-over from other donors' samples. The CDR3 reads CASSLAHATSGSHNEQFF. The CDR3 DNA is TGTGCCAGCAGCTTAGCGCACGCCACTAGCGGGAGCCACAATGAGCAGTTCTTC.